This T cell receptor beta chain came from a study of cytomegalovirus exposure and HLA in healthy donors. Study background: The 666 first-cohort repertoires shared a platform with the approximately 110 validation repertoires, as reported in a later analysis.

The donors were in the roughly 120-subject validation cohort; that cohort was separate from the 666-subject first cohort. General study points: It was approximately 170 TCR beta chains that were listed as cytomegalovirus-associated. Reportedly, diagnosis of cytomegalovirus status by the classifier showed high specificity and sensitivity.

A remark on this clone: Its antigen is still unknown.

This CDR3 contains 11 residues. The V gene lost 4 bases and the J gene lost 8 bases, with 8 bases spanning the gap. Germline values: CDR1 SQVTM, CDR2 ANQGSEA. Data came from immunoSEQ multiplex PCR; TCRdb stores just in-frame clones and leaves some out. This table has around 190,000 clones, roughly three quarters appearing once. The sequenced sample consisted of PBMCs. This clonotype was obtained from a young woman in good health and CMV-seronegative. The rearrangement joins TRBV29-1 to TRBJ1-4, with D hard to call. CDR3 in amino acids: CSVGSREKLFF. The CDR3 DNA follows: TGCAGCGTTGGTTCCCGGGAAAAACTGTTTTTT.